The 14 T cell receptor beta chains below come from one sample, sequenced in a study of cytomegalovirus exposure and HLA in healthy donors (TCRdb year 2017). Receptor libraries were prepared by the immunoSEQ multiplex PCR assay. For the multiplex PCR, a mixture combining 60 forward primers for TCR Vbeta segments and 13 reverse primers for TCR Jbeta segments was used. TCRdb's version of the immuneACCESS table is confined to in-frame rearrangements and falls short of the full clone set. An unresolved V gene accounts for under half of the shortfall where checked; the remainder is of unknown origin. In this sample the table shows about 150,000 clones, about 82% of which occur a single time. The ten most abundant clones make up 3% to 4% of the sample. Material for sequencing was PBMCs. The origin of the receptors is a male donor in good health and CMV-seronegative.

The chain is built from TRBV28 and TRBJ2-7, with 7 bases aligning to TRBD1. Germline CDR1 reads MDHEN; CDR2 reads SYDVKM. Trimming took 3 bases from V and 1 from J; bases not matched to a gene: 6. There are 15 residues in the CDR3. The CDR3 protein is CASSFAGTASYEQYF. The DNA of the CDR3 is TGTGCCAGCAGTTTTGCCGGGACAGCGTCCTACGAGCAGTACTTC.

This chain joins TRBV5-4 and TRBJ2-3; D gene ambiguous. V was cut by 3 bases and J by 0 bases, with 8 bases left in between. From germline, CDR1 is SGHNT and CDR2 YYREEE (reference sequence). The length of the CDR3 is 14 residues. CDR3 residues: CASSSVASTDTQYF. CDR3 nucleotides: TGTGCCAGCAGCTCGGTAGCTAGCACAGATACGCAGTATTTT.

This clone has a handful of counts. The CDR3 spells CASSDSSGGGTDTQYF. CDR3 coding DNA: TGTGCCAGCAGTGATAGCAGCGGGGGGGGCACAGATACGCAGTATTTT. The J gene is TRBJ2-3, the V gene TRBV6-4; 10 bases match TRBD2. V gave up 3 bases and J gave up 1 base; unmatched junction bases: 4. The CDR3 has 16 amino acids. CDR1 is MRHNA and CDR2 is SNTAGT in the germline V gene.

This chain uses TRBV7-8 with TRBJ1-1, with a possible D match to TRBD1 (6 bases). The CDR3 is 13 residues long. CDR1 is SGHVS and CDR2 is FQNEAQ in the germline V gene. The V end lost 1 base, the J end lost 5 bases, and 8 bases lay between the germline ends. CDR3 sequence reads: CASSLEGDTEAFF. The CDR3 nucleotides read TGTGCCAGCAGCTTAGAGGGGGATACTGAAGCTTTCTTT.

This clone was found once. Relative to the germline gene, one junction end is altered; a read error may explain this. The gene calls are TRBV7-9 and TRBJ2-1; 9 nucleotides match TRBD1. Per germline, CDR1 SEHNR and CDR2 FQNEAQ (reference sequence). The CDR3 covers 15 residues. In DNA, the CDR3 is TGTTCCAGCATAGACTCGGACAGGGGAATTAATGAGCAGTTCTTC. Protein: CSSIDSDRGINEQFF.

The chain is built from TRBV28 and TRBJ2-5; D perhaps matches TRBD1 (5 bases). Germline loops: CDR1 MDHEN, CDR2 SYDVKM. This CDR3 has 16 residues. Trimming shortened V by 1 base and J by 1 base, and 13 bases separated the two germline ends. The chain's CDR3 is CASSLFARAIQETQYF. The CDR3 nucleotides read TGTGCCAGCAGTTTATTTGCCAGGGCAATCCAAGAGACCCAGTACTTC.

The rearrangement joins TRBV10-3 to TRBJ2-7, with 13 bases identical to TRBD2. J was trimmed by 9 bases and V by 11 bases; bases with no gene match: 7. The CDR3 is 12 residues long. Germline V gives CDR1 ENHRY, CDR2 SYGVKD. The chain's CDR3 is CALGLAGSVQYF. Written as DNA, the CDR3 is TGTGCCTTGGGACTAGCGGGGTCCGTGCAGTACTTC.

The chain is built from TRBV13 and TRBJ2-7; D ambiguous. The CDR3 extends over 13 amino acids. The ends were cut back, 4 bases at V and 5 bases at J, with 12 bases in the middle. Germline CDR1 reads PRHDT; CDR2 reads FYEKMQ (reference sequence). The CDR3 nucleotides read TGTGCCAGCAGCTCCCCCCATAGAGACGAGCAGTACTTC. Encoded protein: CASSSPHRDEQYF.

The rearrangement links TRBV15 to TRBJ2-1, with 7 bases matching TRBD2. The V segment lost 2 bases and the J segment 3 bases; nucleotides outside the gene matches: 4. The CDR3 spans 15 residues. Germline V lookup: CDR1 LNHNV, CDR2 YYDKDF (reference sequence). The CDR3 nucleotides read TGTGCCACCAGCAGAAACCCGGGGGGCTACAATGAGCAGTTCTTC. It encodes CATSRNPGGYNEQFF.

This sequence joins TRBV30 and TRBJ1-4, with D possibly being TRBD1 (5 bases). The CDR3 runs 12 residues. From germline, CDR1 is GTSNPN and CDR2 SVGIG (reference sequence). V was cut by 8 bases and J by 0 bases, with 7 bases left in between. CDR3 protein: CAQQATNEKLFF. CDR3 sequence (DNA): TGTGCCCAACAGGCAACTAATGAAAAACTGTTTTTT.

This clone was observed once. The chain couples TRBV15 to TRBJ2-4, with D possibly TRBD2 on 5 matching bases. Trimming shortened V by 0 bases and J by 0 bases, and 9 bases separated the two germline ends. Germline lookup yields CDR1 LNHNV and CDR2 YYDKDF (reference sequence). There are 16 residues in the CDR3. CDR3 residues: CATSRDLDLAKNIQYF. The CDR3, as DNA: TGTGCCACCAGCAGAGATTTGGACTTAGCCAAAAACATTCAGTACTTC.

The gene calls are TRBV7-6 and TRBJ2-5; 9 nucleotides align to TRBD2. Germline-derived CDR1 and CDR2 are SGHVS and FNYEAQ. With 5 bases clipped from V and 4 bases from J, the junction kept 8 bases outside the gene matches. The CDR3 spans 15 residues. CDR3 in amino acids: CASSLTGSGGETQYF. Here the CDR3 DNA reads TGTGCCAGCAGCCTCACCGGTAGCGGGGGAGAGACCCAGTACTTC.

The V gene is TRBV19, the J gene TRBJ2-1, with D perhaps TRBD1 (6 bases). The CDR3 contains 15 residues. V was shortened by 3 bases and J by 1 base, with 10 bases between the two germline ends. Germline CDR1 is LNHDA and CDR2 is SQIVND (reference sequence). The CDR3 DNA reads as TGTGCCAGTAGTATGCGAGGGGGTTCCTACAATGAGCAGTTCTTC. Translating it yields CASSMRGGSYNEQFF.

The V gene is TRBV6-1, the J gene TRBJ1-2; D not certain. V was shortened by 2 bases and J by 4 bases, with 14 bases between the two germline ends. The CDR3 runs to 15 residues. Germline V gene data show CDR1 as MNHNS and CDR2 as SASEGT. This CDR3 is CASSEYAGTSYGYTF. The CDR3 region has the DNA TGTGCCAGCAGTGAATATGCGGGTACGAGCTATGGCTACACCTTC.